These T cell receptor beta chains were read from a single sample in a study of regulatory T cells in long-lasting Graves disease. Using its own MiXCR run on the multiplex PCR reads, TCRdb lists one record per CDR3 protein. The sample has 400,000 or so distinct CDR3 sequences, 20% seen once. Sequences were derived from peripheral blood mononuclear cells (PBMCs), sampled when the disease was refractory, from a patient treated with antithyroid drugs. The origin of the receptors is a female donor with Graves disease. Both conserved end residues are part of each CDR3. Clone size is not always given. Where it is, it says once, few, many or a class for expanded clones.

v_call: TRBV30; clone_size: -; j_call: TRBJ2-7; cdr3_aa: CAWSRPEAGGLASHEQCF
v_call: TRBV6-1; clone_size: few; j_call: TRBJ1-6; cdr3_aa: CASQTGTGPLHF
v_call: TRBV28; clone_size: few; j_call: TRBJ2-4; cdr3_aa: CASSLAPLSVAKNIQYF
v_call: TRBV5-5; clone_size: -; j_call: TRBJ1-4; cdr3_aa: CASSLSVQGRGEKLFF
v_call: TRBV19; clone_size: -; j_call: TRBJ1-1; cdr3_aa: CASSTDRGLVF
v_call: TRBV24-1; clone_size: -; j_call: TRBJ1-5; cdr3_aa: CATSESAANQPQHF
v_call: TRBV24-1; clone_size: many; j_call: TRBJ1-4; cdr3_aa: CATSKQAATNEKLFF
v_call: TRBV20-1; clone_size: -; j_call: TRBJ2-7; cdr3_aa: CSARQGAFYEQYF
v_call: TRBV7-2; clone_size: -; j_call: TRBJ2-2; cdr3_aa: CASSFLPHGELFF
v_call: TRBV4-3; clone_size: -; j_call: TRBJ2-2; cdr3_aa: CASSQDPRNTGELFF
v_call: TRBV20-1; clone_size: many; j_call: TRBJ1-1; cdr3_aa: CSARSIQGWYTEAFF
v_call: TRBV7-9; clone_size: few; j_call: TRBJ2-7; cdr3_aa: CASSYFLGLAGHEQYF
v_call: TRBV3-1; clone_size: many; j_call: TRBJ2-7; cdr3_aa: CASSPHGSGVGPLYEQYF
v_call: TRBV30; clone_size: once; j_call: TRBJ2-2; cdr3_aa: CAWSVPRLSLAVANTGELFF
v_call: TRBV2; clone_size: many; j_call: TRBJ1-2; cdr3_aa: CASSEAIRGVSGYTF
v_call: TRBV20-1; clone_size: few; j_call: TRBJ1-5; cdr3_aa: CSGEGGKNQPQHF
v_call: TRBV7-9; clone_size: -; j_call: TRBJ1-1; cdr3_aa: CASSLEGGPEAFF
v_call: TRBV14; clone_size: -; j_call: TRBJ2-7; cdr3_aa: CASSQSYIEQYF
v_call: TRBV19; clone_size: many; j_call: TRBJ2-5; cdr3_aa: CASSPLAGETQYF
v_call: TRBV27; clone_size: many; j_call: TRBJ2-7; cdr3_aa: CASRGGTYEQYF
v_call: TRBV12-3/TRBV12-4; clone_size: many; j_call: TRBJ1-6; cdr3_aa: CASSSPGQGPNSPLHF
v_call: TRBV27; clone_size: many; j_call: TRBJ1-5; cdr3_aa: CASRDRADTTGNQPQHF
v_call: TRBV29-1; clone_size: many; j_call: TRBJ1-1; cdr3_aa: CSVLTGGTEAFF
v_call: TRBV6-1; clone_size: many; j_call: TRBJ1-5; cdr3_aa: CASRSGQGAGGNQPQHF
v_call: TRBV3-1; clone_size: -; j_call: TRBJ1-1; cdr3_aa: CASVAQGGNTEAFF
v_call: TRBV5-6; clone_size: few; j_call: TRBJ1-5; cdr3_aa: CASSRGFGQPQHF
v_call: TRBV5-1; clone_size: few; j_call: TRBJ2-7; cdr3_aa: CASSPLGERNHEQYF
v_call: TRBV6-1; clone_size: -; j_call: TRBJ1-1; cdr3_aa: CASTPGTYTEAFF
v_call: TRBV2; clone_size: many; j_call: TRBJ1-5; cdr3_aa: CASKGEGNQPQHF
v_call: TRBV29-1; clone_size: few; j_call: TRBJ2-4; cdr3_aa: CSVEAGRDSVGNIQYF
v_call: TRBV6-2/TRBV6-3; clone_size: few; j_call: TRBJ2-7; cdr3_aa: CATAGTGGYEQYF
v_call: TRBV6-1; clone_size: -; j_call: TRBJ2-5; cdr3_aa: CASSGLAGMETQYF
v_call: TRBV29-1; clone_size: many; j_call: TRBJ2-5; cdr3_aa: CSVEGQKETQYF
v_call: TRBV7-6; clone_size: -; j_call: TRBJ1-2; cdr3_aa: CASSYDNSYGYTF
v_call: TRBV6-1; clone_size: -; j_call: TRBJ1-5; cdr3_aa: CASKQQGSGMEPQHF
v_call: TRBV12-3/TRBV12-4; clone_size: -; j_call: TRBJ2-7; cdr3_aa: CASSQRDLGGEQYF
v_call: TRBV5-1; clone_size: -; j_call: TRBJ2-7; cdr3_aa: CASSPPTLSPYEQYF
v_call: TRBV7-9; clone_size: -; j_call: TRBJ2-7; cdr3_aa: CASSEGVTYEQYF
v_call: TRBV7-9; clone_size: few; j_call: TRBJ2-2; cdr3_aa: CASSYRLNTGELFF
v_call: TRBV7-8; clone_size: -; j_call: TRBJ2-5; cdr3_aa: CASSPSGLEETQYF
v_call: TRBV4-2; clone_size: once; j_call: TRBJ2-5; cdr3_aa: CASSQDTGETQYF
v_call: TRBV6-1; clone_size: -; j_call: TRBJ1-1; cdr3_aa: CASSPEPSTEAFF
v_call: TRBV19; clone_size: few; j_call: TRBJ1-5; cdr3_aa: CASSITGSQPQHF
v_call: TRBV6-4; clone_size: few; j_call: TRBJ2-5; cdr3_aa: CWRVGRAETQYF
v_call: TRBV7-2; clone_size: few; j_call: TRBJ2-7; cdr3_aa: CASSSGLPQAEQYF
v_call: TRBV6-1; clone_size: many; j_call: TRBJ2-7; cdr3_aa: CASSPVYPYEQYF
v_call: TRBV9; clone_size: few; j_call: TRBJ2-7; cdr3_aa: CASSEQGEPYEQYF
v_call: TRBV7-9; clone_size: many; j_call: TRBJ1-2; cdr3_aa: CASSFSDGGYTF
v_call: TRBV6-2/TRBV6-3; clone_size: -; j_call: TRBJ2-2; cdr3_aa: CASSFSGVTGELFF
v_call: TRBV2; clone_size: many; j_call: TRBJ1-2; cdr3_aa: CASSEAGRGGYTF
v_call: TRBV7-3; clone_size: many; j_call: TRBJ2-7; cdr3_aa: CASSLTILGTGVTYEQYF
v_call: TRBV6-1; clone_size: few; j_call: TRBJ1-5; cdr3_aa: CASARMGRSNQPQHF
v_call: TRBV5-5; clone_size: -; j_call: TRBJ2-7; cdr3_aa: CASSAGTGVNGQYF
v_call: TRBV12-3/TRBV12-4; clone_size: -; j_call: TRBJ2-1; cdr3_aa: CASTSGGEQFF
v_call: TRBV18; clone_size: few; j_call: TRBJ2-2; cdr3_aa: CASSRAGGPSTGELFF